This T cell receptor (beta chain) was captured in a study of blood T cell repertoires in COVID-19. For the study at large: The study drew acute and convalescent COVID-19 samples from the United States, Italy and Spain. The analysed material was cDNA or gDNA that came from T cells, B-cell-depleted T cells, or PBMCs.

V was clipped by 4 bases and J by 7 bases; unmatched bases: 11. This CDR3 spans 16 amino acids. CDR1 and CDR2 (germline): SGHRS, YFSETQ. Source study methods: Amplification of reference gene primers was used by the study to estimate nucleated cell counts. Measured with immunoSEQ multiplex PCR; TCRdb has only the in-frame clones, and not every one. That table gives V, J and clone size, and the DNA gave D and trimming. The table includes about 74,000 clones, more than 90% detected once. Sequenced input: peripheral blood. The chain is built from TRBV5-1 and TRBJ1-6; 7 nucleotides align to TRBD1. The origin of this receptor is a human donor in a cohort sampled during active COVID-19. The CDR3 DNA reads TGCGCCAGCAGCCCTAGGGGGCGAGTCAAGAATTCACCCCTCCACTTT. It is translated as CASSPRGRVKNSPLHF.